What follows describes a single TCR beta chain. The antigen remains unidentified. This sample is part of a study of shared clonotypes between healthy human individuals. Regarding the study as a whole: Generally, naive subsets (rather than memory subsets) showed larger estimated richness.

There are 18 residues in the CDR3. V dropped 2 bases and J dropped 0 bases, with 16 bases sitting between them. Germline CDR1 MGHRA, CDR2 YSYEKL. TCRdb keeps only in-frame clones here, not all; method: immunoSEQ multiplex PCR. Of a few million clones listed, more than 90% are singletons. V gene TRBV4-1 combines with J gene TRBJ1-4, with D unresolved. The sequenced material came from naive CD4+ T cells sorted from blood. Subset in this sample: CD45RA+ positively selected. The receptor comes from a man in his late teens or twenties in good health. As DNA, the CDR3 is TGCGCCAGCAGCCAACGGGCGGGAGCCAGAACAACTAATGAAAAACTGTTTTTT. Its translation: CASSQRAGARTTNEKLFF.